This entry lists 18 T cell receptor beta chains sequenced from one sample in a study of T-cell reconstitution after alpha-beta-depleted transplantation in children. A library of TCRbeta sequences, prepared with unique molecular identifiers, was generated. TCRdb reanalysed the PCR reads using MiXCR and keeps one entry per CDR3 protein. The profile covers about 690,000 distinct CDR3 sequences, with roughly 15% appearing a single time and approximately 1.1% taken by the ten largest. The material was PBMCs from the stem cell graft donor, obtained from the stem cell graft. These receptors were collected from a human donor who donated a stem cell graft to a child with acute myeloid leukemia.

This chain uses TRBV12-3 or TRBV12-4 with TRBJ1-2; no reliable D call. The germline V and J ends were trimmed by 6 bases and 5 bases, with 16 bases remaining between them. There are 14 residues in the CDR3. CDR3 DNA sequence: TGTGCCAGCAGACCGCCCGGTATGGGTTATGGCTACACCTTC. Protein product: CASRPPGMGYGYTF.

This clonotype was found many times. The genes are TRBV6-5 and TRBJ2-3; TRBD2 is a possible D gene (5 bases). Trimming removed 2 bases at V and 8 bases at J, with 8 bases between. Germline CDR1 is MNHEY and CDR2 is SVGAGI. The CDR3 consists of 12 residues. The CDR3 DNA follows: TGTGCCAGCAGTTACCCAGAGGGTACGCAGTATTTT. Amino acids: CASSYPEGTQYF.

This clonotype was detected a few times. The CDR3 region has the DNA TGTGCCAGCAGCCCAGGAGTGGGGGGAAGCACAGATACGCAGTATTTT. Protein product: CASSPGVGGSTDTQYF. The chain recombines TRBV7-2 with TRBJ2-3, with D maybe TRBD2 (6 bases). V lost 5 bases to trimming and J lost 0 bases, with 15 bases between them. This CDR3 comprises 16 residues. Germline lookup yields CDR1 SGHTA and CDR2 FQGNSA.

Comment on this clonotype: One end of the junction does not line up with germline, which may come from a read error. This sequence joins TRBV12-3 or TRBV12-4 and TRBJ2-1; 9 bases fit TRBD1. The CDR3 runs to 11 residues. CDR3 sequence reads: CASSSNRGRLF. CDR3 coding DNA: TGTGCCAGCAGTTCGAACAGGGGGCGGCTCTTC.

This clonotype was recorded many times. The chain has TRBV20-1 and TRBJ1-2; unclear D gene. V was pared by 1 base and J by 2 bases, with 8 bases between. Germline CDR1 and CDR2: DFQATT and SNEGSKA (reference sequence). The CDR3 has 13 amino acids. The chain's CDR3 is CSARGEWNYGYTF. The CDR3 nucleotides read TGCAGTGCTAGAGGGGAATGGAACTATGGCTACACCTTC.

The chain links TRBV3-1 to TRBJ2-2; D gene unclear. The V and J ends lost 1 base and 1 base respectively, with 10 bases between them. Germline V gives CDR1 LGHDT, CDR2 YNNKEL (reference sequence). The CDR3 has 16 amino acids. In nucleotides, the CDR3 is TGTGCCAGCAGCCAAGCCAAGCTTGTGAACACCGGGGAGCTGTTTTTT. Its protein product is CASSQAKLVNTGELFF.

The genes are TRBV20-1 and TRBJ1-5; a possible D gene is TRBD1 (5 bases). The germline V gene encodes CDR1 DFQATT and CDR2 SNEGSKA (reference sequence). The CDR3 is made up of 15 amino acids. CDR3 in DNA: TGCAGCGCTGGGGAGGGGTTTTTAAACAATCAGCCCCAGCATTTT. It codes for CSAGEGFLNNQPQHF.

This clonotype has ten or more counts. The chain employs TRBV5-1 and TRBJ1-4, with unresolved D. In germline, CDR1 is SGHRS, CDR2 YFSETQ. This CDR3 is 15 amino acids long. V was shortened by 5 bases and J by 8 bases, with 19 bases between the two germline ends. CDR3 in DNA: TGCGCCAGCAGGGGGTCAGGATTCGCACGCGAAAAACTGTTTTTT. Translation gives CASRGSGFAREKLFF.

This clonotype was counted a few times. This chain connects TRBV12-3 or TRBV12-4 to TRBJ2-1; D is unresolved. CDR3 length: 13 amino acids. Trimming removed 7 bases from V and 2 bases from J, with 9 bases in between. The CDR3 bases are TGTGCCAGCACCCCTCGGCCCTACAATGAGCAGTTCTTC. It specifies CASTPRPYNEQFF.

In this sample, this clonotype turned up a few times. The chain couples TRBV30 to TRBJ2-5; D unclear. Germline V CDR1 and CDR2: GTSNPN, SVGIG (reference sequence). The CDR3 loop spans 14 amino acids. Trimming cost V 0 bases and J 5 bases, with 13 bases left between them. The CDR3 here is CAWSVRYGGETQYF. CDR3 DNA sequence: TGTGCCTGGAGTGTACGGTACGGTGGGGAGACCCAGTACTTC.

With respect to this clonotype: It may be a read error: a sequence one base away is much more abundant. V gene TRBV20-1 combines with J gene TRBJ1-5; unclear D gene. V gave up 6 bases and J gave up 2 bases, with 11 bases separating them. The CDR3 is 13 residues long. Germline CDR1 and CDR2: DFQATT and SNEGSKA (reference sequence). The CDR3 loop reads CSAVEDCNQPQHF. CDR3 sequence (DNA): TGCAGTGCCGTGGAGGACTGCAATCAGCCCCAGCATTTT.

This clonotype was recorded at least ten times. The chain has TRBV29-1 and TRBJ2-3, with D possibly matching TRBD1 (6 bases). Germline CDR1 reads SQVTM; CDR2 reads ANQGSEA. The V end was cut by 0 bases, the J end by 5 bases, with 6 bases between. This CDR3 contains 12 residues. The CDR3 region has the DNA TGCAGCGTTGAAGACAGGGGAGATACGCAGTATTTT. It encodes CSVEDRGDTQYF.

This clonotype was observed at least ten times. The genes are TRBV20-1 and TRBJ1-5; the D is unclear. Germline V gives CDR1 DFQATT, CDR2 SNEGSKA (reference sequence). The CDR3 length is 15 residues. V gave up 7 bases and J gave up 0 bases, with 16 bases separating them. The CDR3 nucleotides are TGCAGTGTTCCCTCCGAGCCTTATAGCAATCAGCCCCAGCATTTT. It is translated as CSVPSEPYSNQPQHF.

Points on this clonotype: At one end the junction does not follow the germline gene, possibly because of a read error. This sequence joins TRBV7-2 and TRBJ2-5; D remains ambiguous. The germline gives CDR1 SGHTA, CDR2 FQGNSA. The CDR3 totals 14 residues. The CDR3 region has the DNA TGTGCCAGCAGCTTAGCATGGTGGCAAGAGACCCAGAACTTC. Encoded protein: CASSLAWWQETQNF.

This clonotype was seen only a few times. This chain connects TRBV12-3 or TRBV12-4 to TRBJ1-1; weak D call: TRBD1 (5 bases). The CDR3 is 13 residues long. Trimming left V 10 bases short and J 6 bases short, with 18 bases between. The CDR3 here is CAIRASGRAEAFF. The CDR3 nucleotides are TGTGCCATCCGGGCTTCGGGGCGGGCTGAAGCTTTCTTT.

This sequence joins TRBV20-1 and TRBJ2-3; D is perhaps TRBD2 (6 bases). V was trimmed by 5 bases and J by 1 base, leaving 13 bases between them. This CDR3 has 14 residues. In germline, CDR1 is DFQATT, CDR2 SNEGSKA (reference sequence). For the CDR3, the DNA is TGCAGTGCTCATCGAGCGGGCCGCACAGATACGCAGTATTTT. This gives the protein CSAHRAGRTDTQYF.

This clonotype showed up just a few times. The V and J genes are TRBV12-3 or TRBV12-4 and TRBJ2-1; 7 bases fit TRBD1. With V trimmed by 6 bases and J by 9 bases, 11 bases remained unmatched. The CDR3 length is 14 residues. The CDR3 nucleotides are TGTGCCAGCAGCTATGGACAGGTCCGTGGTGAGCAGTTCTTC. Protein sequence: CASSYGQVRGEQFF.

This clonotype was found many times. The chain couples TRBV6-1 to TRBJ2-7, with 8 positions matching TRBD1. Trimming at V came to 4 bases and at J to 5 bases, leaving 7 bases not matched to a gene. CDR1 is MNHNS and CDR2 is SASEGT in the germline V gene. The CDR3 length is 14 residues. CDR3 in DNA: TGTGCCAGCAGTGCGACAGGGGCGTTTGACGAGCAGTACTTC. Amino acids: CASSATGAFDEQYF.